This is a list of T cell receptor beta chains from one sample in a study of blood T cell repertoires in COVID-19. This table comes from immunoSEQ multiplex PCR, and its TCRdb copy is limited to in-frame clones, with some not included. The sample includes roughly 120,000 clones, around 80% seen only once; the top ten take around 7.5%. Sequencing was done on a sample of peripheral blood. All receptors come from an older man with active or convalescent COVID-19. Each CDR3 is given with its conserved first and last residue. Each record gives: clone size, V gene, D gene, J gene, CDR3 protein, CDR3 DNA. The D gene is left open where the match is weak. Rows give clone size only sometimes, using once, few, many, or a class for an expanded clone.

clone size: NA; V gene: TRBV27; D gene: NA; J gene: TRBJ1-6; CDR3 protein: CASSTGQPGTIRHNSPLHF; CDR3 DNA: TGTGCCAGCAGCACCGGACAGCCCGGTACAATCAGACATAATTCACCCCTCCACTTT
clone size: few; V gene: TRBV30; D gene: TRBD1; J gene: TRBJ2-3; CDR3 protein: CAWDPRDPGQGMDTQYF; CDR3 DNA: TGTGCCTGGGACCCCCGCGATCCGGGACAGGGGATGGATACGCAGTATTTT
clone size: NA; V gene: TRBV18; D gene: NA; J gene: TRBJ2-7; CDR3 protein: CASSPPAQGSEQYF; CDR3 DNA: TGTGCCAGCTCACCCCCGGCACAGGGTAGCGAGCAGTACTTC
clone size: NA; V gene: TRBV5-4; D gene: NA; J gene: TRBJ1-1; CDR3 protein: CASSLQGGTEAFF; CDR3 DNA: TGTGCCAGCAGCTTACAAGGGGGCACTGAAGCTTTCTTT
clone size: NA; V gene: TRBV5-6; D gene: TRBD2; J gene: TRBJ2-7; CDR3 protein: CASAKRGLGAYEQYF; CDR3 DNA: TGTGCCAGCGCTAAGCGGGGTTTGGGCGCCTACGAGCAGTACTTC
clone size: once; V gene: TRBV10-1; D gene: NA; J gene: TRBJ1-5; CDR3 protein: CASIPQGSNQPQHF; CDR3 DNA: TGCGCCAGCATCCCACAGGGTAGCAATCAGCCCCAGCATTTT
clone size: NA; V gene: TRBV6-5; D gene: TRBD2; J gene: TRBJ2-1; CDR3 protein: CASTMTSGEQFF; CDR3 DNA: TGTGCCAGCACCATGACTAGCGGGGAGCAGTTCTTC
clone size: NA; V gene: TRBV20-1; D gene: TRBD1; J gene: TRBJ1-5; CDR3 protein: CSASIQGARQPQHF; CDR3 DNA: TGCAGTGCTAGTATACAGGGGGCACGACAGCCCCAGCATTTT
clone size: NA; V gene: TRBV11-3; D gene: NA; J gene: TRBJ1-1; CDR3 protein: CASSSLGANTEAFF; CDR3 DNA: TGTGCCAGCAGCTCCTTAGGGGCCAACACTGAAGCTTTCTTT
clone size: NA; V gene: TRBV5-8; D gene: TRBD2; J gene: TRBJ2-3; CDR3 protein: CASSAGLAGAVNTDTQYF; CDR3 DNA: TGTGCCAGCAGCGCGGGACTAGCGGGAGCGGTTAACACAGATACGCAGTATTTT
clone size: once; V gene: TRBV4-3; D gene: TRBD2; J gene: TRBJ2-7; CDR3 protein: CASSQDLPQRAGGHEQYF; CDR3 DNA: TGCGCCAGCAGCCAAGATCTGCCACAACGTGCGGGAGGCCACGAGCAGTACTTC
clone size: many; V gene: TRBV3-1/TRBV3-2; D gene: TRBD1; J gene: TRBJ2-3; CDR3 protein: CASSLPGQGYADTQYF; CDR3 DNA: TGTGCCAGCAGCCTCCCGGGACAGGGTTACGCAGATACGCAGTATTTT
clone size: NA; V gene: TRBV7-8; D gene: TRBD1; J gene: TRBJ2-5; CDR3 protein: CASSLELDRAETQYF; CDR3 DNA: TGTGCCAGCAGCTTAGAACTGGACAGGGCAGAGACCCAGTACTTC
clone size: NA; V gene: TRBV19; D gene: NA; J gene: TRBJ2-7; CDR3 protein: CASSTTFTGLYEQYF; CDR3 DNA: TGTGCCAGTAGCACCACATTCACAGGGCTCTACGAGCAGTACTTC
clone size: NA; V gene: TRBV28; D gene: NA; J gene: TRBJ1-5; CDR3 protein: CASSLFGASNQPQHF; CDR3 DNA: TGTGCCAGCAGTTTATTCGGTGCTAGCAATCAGCCCCAGCATTTT
clone size: NA; V gene: TRBV4-1; D gene: TRBD2; J gene: TRBJ2-1; CDR3 protein: CASSQTSGISYNEQFF; CDR3 DNA: TGCGCCAGCAGCCAGACTAGCGGCATTTCCTACAATGAGCAGTTCTTC
clone size: once; V gene: TRBV28; D gene: TRBD2; J gene: TRBJ2-3; CDR3 protein: CASSPVGLAGVPGTDTQYF; CDR3 DNA: TGTGCCAGCAGTCCCGTTGGACTAGCGGGAGTCCCCGGCACAGATACGCAGTATTTT
clone size: once; V gene: TRBV6-5; D gene: NA; J gene: TRBJ2-1; CDR3 protein: CASSYGGVRPYNEQFF; CDR3 DNA: TGTGCCAGCAGTTACGGCGGGGTTAGGCCTTACAATGAGCAGTTCTTC
clone size: NA; V gene: TRBV6-2/TRBV6-3; D gene: TRBD2; J gene: TRBJ2-2; CDR3 protein: CASSVLAGGGGELFF; CDR3 DNA: TGTGCCAGCAGTGTCCTAGCGGGAGGCGGCGGGGAGCTGTTTTTT
clone size: NA; V gene: TRBV10-3; D gene: NA; J gene: TRBJ2-4; CDR3 protein: CAISEEGNIQYF; CDR3 DNA: TGTGCCATCAGTGAGGAGGGAAACATTCAGTACTTC
clone size: NA; V gene: TRBV19; D gene: TRBD1; J gene: TRBJ1-2; CDR3 protein: CASSIGGTVHGYTF; CDR3 DNA: TGTGCCAGTAGTATAGGTGGGACAGTTCATGGCTACACCTTC
clone size: NA; V gene: TRBV7-8; D gene: TRBD1; J gene: TRBJ1-2; CDR3 protein: CASSLSGGLVSTGAGYTF; CDR3 DNA: TGTGCCAGCAGCTTATCAGGGGGTTTGGTTTCCACAGGGGCGGGCTACACCTTC
clone size: few; V gene: TRBV10-1; D gene: TRBD1; J gene: TRBJ1-2; CDR3 protein: CAQRGNRGETNYGYTF; CDR3 DNA: TGCGCCCAAAGAGGGAACAGGGGCGAGACTAACTATGGCTACACCTTC
clone size: NA; V gene: TRBV9; D gene: TRBD1; J gene: TRBJ2-1; CDR3 protein: CASSVEGAYVNEQFF; CDR3 DNA: TGTGCCAGCAGCGTCGAGGGGGCGTATGTCAATGAGCAGTTCTTC
clone size: NA; V gene: TRBV10-3; D gene: TRBD2; J gene: TRBJ2-2; CDR3 protein: CAISGTSGISRGTGELFF; CDR3 DNA: TGTGCCATCAGCGGAACTAGCGGGATATCACGAGGCACCGGGGAGCTGTTTTTT
clone size: NA; V gene: TRBV6-5; D gene: NA; J gene: TRBJ2-4; CDR3 protein: CASSYGGAKNIQYF; CDR3 DNA: TGTGCCAGCAGTTACGGGGGGGCCAAAAACATTCAGTACTTC
clone size: NA; V gene: TRBV5-6; D gene: NA; J gene: TRBJ1-4; CDR3 protein: CASSFDRAGGEKLFF; CDR3 DNA: TGTGCCAGCAGCTTTGACCGGGCGGGCGGGGAAAAACTGTTTTTT
clone size: NA; V gene: TRBV11-3; D gene: NA; J gene: TRBJ1-1; CDR3 protein: CASSPTPRDKGNTEAFF; CDR3 DNA: TGTGCCAGCAGCCCCACGCCCCGGGACAAGGGGAACACTGAAGCTTTCTTT
clone size: NA; V gene: TRBV2; D gene: NA; J gene: TRBJ1-2; CDR3 protein: CASTVHGYTF; CDR3 DNA: TGTGCCAGCACAGTCCATGGCTACACCTTC
clone size: NA; V gene: TRBV7-2; D gene: NA; J gene: TRBJ2-3; CDR3 protein: CASSSTISSTDTQYF; CDR3 DNA: TGTGCCAGCAGCTCTACCATTTCTAGCACAGATACGCAGTATTTT
clone size: NA; V gene: TRBV27; D gene: NA; J gene: TRBJ2-3; CDR3 protein: CASSLAGMGYWGTDTQYF; CDR3 DNA: TGTGCCAGCAGTTTAGCGGGTATGGGGTATTGGGGCACAGATACGCAGTATTTT
clone size: once; V gene: TRBV4-1; D gene: TRBD1; J gene: TRBJ1-3; CDR3 protein: CASSQEGTVSGNTIYF; CDR3 DNA: TGCGCCAGCAGCCAAGAAGGGACAGTCTCTGGAAACACCATATATTTT
clone size: few; V gene: TRBV25-1; D gene: TRBD1; J gene: TRBJ2-4; CDR3 protein: CASSEYGTGDIQYF; CDR3 DNA: TGTGCCAGCAGTGAATATGGAACAGGGGACATTCAGTACTTC
clone size: NA; V gene: TRBV7-2; D gene: NA; J gene: TRBJ1-5; CDR3 protein: CASSLGTGGSNQPQHF; CDR3 DNA: TGTGCCAGCAGCTTAGGTACGGGGGGCAGCAATCAGCCCCAGCATTTT
clone size: NA; V gene: TRBV2; D gene: TRBD1; J gene: TRBJ2-7; CDR3 protein: CASSEVSGTGLIF; CDR3 DNA: TGTGCCAGCAGTGAGGTTTCCGGGACAGGCCTTATATTC
clone size: NA; V gene: TRBV29-1; D gene: TRBD2; J gene: TRBJ2-3; CDR3 protein: CSGTSGGSADTQYF; CDR3 DNA: TGCAGCGGGACTAGCGGGGGGTCCGCAGATACGCAGTATTTT
clone size: NA; V gene: TRBV5-4; D gene: TRBD1; J gene: TRBJ1-1; CDR3 protein: CASGSGQGTEAFF; CDR3 DNA: TGTGCCAGCGGCTCGGGACAGGGTACTGAAGCTTTCTTT
clone size: many; V gene: TRBV28; D gene: TRBD2; J gene: TRBJ2-1; CDR3 protein: CASSLFDLAGGPGEQFF; CDR3 DNA: TGTGCCAGCAGTTTATTTGATCTAGCGGGAGGGCCCGGGGAGCAGTTCTTC
clone size: NA; V gene: TRBV5-4; D gene: NA; J gene: TRBJ2-5; CDR3 protein: CASSFNLASETQYF; CDR3 DNA: TGTGCCAGCAGCTTTAACCTAGCCAGTGAGACCCAGTACTTC
clone size: NA; V gene: TRBV5-1; D gene: TRBD1; J gene: TRBJ2-5; CDR3 protein: CASSPRDSTQETQYF; CDR3 DNA: TGCGCCAGCAGCCCCCGGGACAGCACTCAAGAGACCCAGTACTTC
clone size: NA; V gene: TRBV5-4; D gene: TRBD1; J gene: TRBJ2-7; CDR3 protein: CASSTQGAYEQYF; CDR3 DNA: TGTGCCAGCAGCACACAGGGGGCCTACGAGCAGTACTTC
clone size: few; V gene: TRBV28; D gene: TRBD2; J gene: TRBJ2-7; CDR3 protein: CASSFETSGSYEQYF; CDR3 DNA: TGTGCCAGCAGTTTCGAAACTAGCGGGAGTTACGAGCAGTACTTC
clone size: NA; V gene: TRBV3-1/TRBV3-2; D gene: TRBD1; J gene: TRBJ2-2; CDR3 protein: CASARQGAGGELFF; CDR3 DNA: TGTGCCAGCGCAAGACAGGGGGCAGGCGGGGAGCTGTTTTTT
clone size: NA; V gene: TRBV5-3; D gene: NA; J gene: TRBJ2-7; CDR3 protein: CARSLRQGDEQYF; CDR3 DNA: TGTGCCAGAAGCTTGCGTCAGGGCGACGAGCAGTACTTC
clone size: few; V gene: TRBV12-2; D gene: NA; J gene: TRBJ1-3; CDR3 protein: CASRSVLFGNTIYF; CDR3 DNA: TGTGCAAGTCGCTCCGTCTTATTTGGAAACACCATATATTTT
clone size: NA; V gene: TRBV2; D gene: TRBD2; J gene: TRBJ2-3; CDR3 protein: CASSGGTSGRAVPDTQYF; CDR3 DNA: TGTGCCAGCAGTGGAGGGACTAGCGGGAGGGCCGTGCCAGATACGCAGTATTTT
clone size: NA; V gene: TRBV7-9; D gene: TRBD1; J gene: TRBJ1-6; CDR3 protein: CASSVTGDNSPLHF; CDR3 DNA: TGTGCCAGCAGCGTGACAGGGGATAATTCACCCCTCCACTTT
clone size: once; V gene: TRBV6-5; D gene: TRBD2; J gene: TRBJ2-7; CDR3 protein: CASSRWTSGEDEQYF; CDR3 DNA: TGTGCCAGCAGTAGATGGACTAGCGGGGAAGACGAGCAGTACTTC
clone size: NA; V gene: TRBV30; D gene: NA; J gene: TRBJ1-5; CDR3 protein: CAWSVGGSNQPQHF; CDR3 DNA: TGTGCCTGGAGCGTAGGAGGTAGCAATCAGCCCCAGCATTTT
clone size: NA; V gene: TRBV4-1; D gene: NA; J gene: TRBJ2-7; CDR3 protein: CASSQVSGSYEQYF; CDR3 DNA: TGCGCCAGCAGCCAAGTCTCGGGGTCCTACGAGCAGTACTTC
clone size: few; V gene: TRBV18; D gene: NA; J gene: TRBJ2-7; CDR3 protein: CASSPDRNYEQYF; CDR3 DNA: TGTGCCAGCTCACCCGACAGGAACTACGAGCAGTACTTC
clone size: few; V gene: TRBV6-2/TRBV6-3; D gene: NA; J gene: TRBJ2-3; CDR3 protein: CASSYSASRRNTDTQYF; CDR3 DNA: TGTGCCAGCAGTTACTCGGCTAGCCGAAGAAACACAGATACGCAGTATTTT
clone size: NA; V gene: TRBV11-2; D gene: TRBD2; J gene: TRBJ2-1; CDR3 protein: CASSNRRLAGNEQFF; CDR3 DNA: TGTGCCAGCAGCAACCGGAGACTAGCGGGGAATGAGCAGTTCTTC